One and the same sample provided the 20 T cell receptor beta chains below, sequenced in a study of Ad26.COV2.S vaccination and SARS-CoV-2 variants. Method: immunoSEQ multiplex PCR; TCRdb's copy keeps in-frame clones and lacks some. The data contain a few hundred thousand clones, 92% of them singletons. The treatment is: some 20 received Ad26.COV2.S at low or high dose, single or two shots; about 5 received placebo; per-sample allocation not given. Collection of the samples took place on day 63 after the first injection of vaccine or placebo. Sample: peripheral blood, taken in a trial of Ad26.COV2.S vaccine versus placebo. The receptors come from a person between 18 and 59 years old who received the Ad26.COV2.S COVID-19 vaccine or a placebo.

The CDR3 loop reads CASSPTGDTQYF. DNA of the CDR3: TGTGCCAGCTCACCGACAGGGGATACGCAGTATTTT. The chain couples TRBV18 to TRBJ2-3, with 7 bases identical to TRBD1. The CDR3 length is 12 residues. Trimming cost V 3 bases and J 6 bases; bases outside gene matches: 0. The germline gives CDR1 KGHSH, CDR2 LQKENI. The entire variable domain, with the rest obtained from reference TRBV18 and TRBJ2-3, is as follows: NAGVMQNPRHLVRRRGQEARLRCSPMKGHSHVYWYRQLPEEGLKFMVYLQKENIIDESGMPKERFSAEFPKEGPSILRIQQVVRGDSAAYFCASSPTGDTQYFGPGTRLTVL.

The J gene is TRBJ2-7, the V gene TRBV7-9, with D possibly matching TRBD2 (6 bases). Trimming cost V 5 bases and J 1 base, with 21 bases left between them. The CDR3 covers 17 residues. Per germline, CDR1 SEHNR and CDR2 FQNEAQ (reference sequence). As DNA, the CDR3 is TGTGCCAGCAGCATCGGCTACGGGGGTCCGGGATCCTACGAGCAGTACTTC. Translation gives CASSIGYGGPGSYEQYF.

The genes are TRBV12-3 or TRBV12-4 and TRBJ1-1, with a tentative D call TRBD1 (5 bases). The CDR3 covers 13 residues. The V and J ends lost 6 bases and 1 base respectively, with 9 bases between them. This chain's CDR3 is CASSRTRNTEAFF. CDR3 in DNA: TGTGCCAGCAGCAGGACAAGGAACACTGAAGCTTTCTTT.

CDR3 bases: TGTGCCAGCAGTTACCTGCCATTCGTGCCAGATACGCAGTATTTT. Protein: CASSYLPFVPDTQYF. The rearrangement uses TRBV6-5 and TRBJ2-3, with D unresolved. V lost 2 bases, J lost 4 bases, and 13 bases lay in between. Germline values: CDR1 MNHEY, CDR2 SVGAGI. This CDR3 spans 15 amino acids.

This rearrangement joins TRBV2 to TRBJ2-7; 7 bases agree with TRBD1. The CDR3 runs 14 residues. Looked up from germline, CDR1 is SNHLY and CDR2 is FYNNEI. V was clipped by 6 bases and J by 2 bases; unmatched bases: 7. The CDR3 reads CASRATGAPYEQYF. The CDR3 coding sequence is TGTGCCAGCAGAGCTACAGGGGCCCCCTACGAGCAGTACTTC.

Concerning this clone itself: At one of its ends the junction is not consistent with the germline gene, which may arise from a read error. CDR3 sequence reads: CASTLGVLAGGLHF. The CDR3 bases are TGTGCCAGCACCCTAGGGGTTCTAGCGGGGGGACTACACTTC. The chain joins TRBV7-2 to TRBJ2-4; TRBD2 aligns across 11 bases. CDR3 length: 14 residues. CDR1 SGHTA and CDR2 FQGNSA come from the germline V gene.

CDR3 nucleotides: TGTGCCATCAGTGACGGGACAGGGGTGTATCAGCCCCAGCATTTT. Protein product: CAISDGTGVYQPQHF. The chain uses TRBV10-3 and TRBJ1-5, with TRBD1 matching over 10 bases. The CDR3 length is 15 residues. Trimming at V came to 3 bases and at J to 5 bases, leaving 4 bases not matched to a gene. CDR1 and CDR2 from the germline V gene are ENHRY and SYGVKD.

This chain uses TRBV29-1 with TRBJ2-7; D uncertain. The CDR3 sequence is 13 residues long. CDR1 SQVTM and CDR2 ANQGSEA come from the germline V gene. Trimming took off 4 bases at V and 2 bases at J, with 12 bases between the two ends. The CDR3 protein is CSVGGARTYEQYF. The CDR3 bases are TGCAGCGTTGGAGGAGCCCGAACCTACGAGCAGTACTTC.

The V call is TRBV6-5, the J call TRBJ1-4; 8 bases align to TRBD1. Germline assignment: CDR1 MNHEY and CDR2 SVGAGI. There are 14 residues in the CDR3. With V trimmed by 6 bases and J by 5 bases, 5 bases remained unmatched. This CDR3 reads CASRSGGQNEKLFF. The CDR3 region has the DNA TGTGCCAGCAGGTCAGGGGGCCAGAATGAAAAACTGTTTTTT.

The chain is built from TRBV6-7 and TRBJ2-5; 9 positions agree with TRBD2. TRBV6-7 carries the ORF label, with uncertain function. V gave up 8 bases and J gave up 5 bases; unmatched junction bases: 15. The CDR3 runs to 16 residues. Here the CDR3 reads CASFGRGGYFRETQYF. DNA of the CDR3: TGTGCCAGCTTTGGGCGGGGGGGCTACTTTCGGGAGACCCAGTACTTC.

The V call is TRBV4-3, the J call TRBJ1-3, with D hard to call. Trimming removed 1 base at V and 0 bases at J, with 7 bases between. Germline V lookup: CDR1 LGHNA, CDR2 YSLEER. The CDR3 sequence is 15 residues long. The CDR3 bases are TGCGCCAGCAGCCAAGCGGTAGACTCTGGAAACACCATATATTTT. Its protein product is CASSQAVDSGNTIYF.

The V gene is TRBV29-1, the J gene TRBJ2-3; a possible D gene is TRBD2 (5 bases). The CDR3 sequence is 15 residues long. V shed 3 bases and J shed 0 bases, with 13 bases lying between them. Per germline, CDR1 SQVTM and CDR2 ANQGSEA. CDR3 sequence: CSVDLADYSTDTQYF. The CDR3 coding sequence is TGCAGCGTTGACCTAGCAGACTATAGCACAGATACGCAGTATTTT.

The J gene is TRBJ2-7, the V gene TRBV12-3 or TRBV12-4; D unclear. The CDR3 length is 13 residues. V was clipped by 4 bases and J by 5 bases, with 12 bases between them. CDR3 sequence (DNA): TGTGCCAGCAGTTGGGCAAAAGCCAACGAGCAGTACTTC. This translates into CASSWAKANEQYF.

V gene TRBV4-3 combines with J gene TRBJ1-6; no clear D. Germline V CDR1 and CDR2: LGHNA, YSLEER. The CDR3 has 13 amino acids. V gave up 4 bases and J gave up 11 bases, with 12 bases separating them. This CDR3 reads CASSPNSQTPLHF. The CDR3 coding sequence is TGCGCCAGCAGCCCTAATTCACAAACACCCCTCCACTTT.

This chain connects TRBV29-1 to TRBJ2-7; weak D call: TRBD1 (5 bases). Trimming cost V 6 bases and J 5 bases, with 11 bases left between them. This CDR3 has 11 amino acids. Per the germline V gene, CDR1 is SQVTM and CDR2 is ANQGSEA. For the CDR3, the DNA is TGCAGCGTGATAGGGGTGAACGAGCAGTACTTC. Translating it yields CSVIGVNEQYF.

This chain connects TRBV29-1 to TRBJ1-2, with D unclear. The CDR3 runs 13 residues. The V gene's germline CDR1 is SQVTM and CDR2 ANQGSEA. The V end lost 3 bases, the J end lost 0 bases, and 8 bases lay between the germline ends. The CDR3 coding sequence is TGCAGCGTTGAGGTAAACTCTAACTATGGCTACACCTTC. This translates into CSVEVNSNYGYTF. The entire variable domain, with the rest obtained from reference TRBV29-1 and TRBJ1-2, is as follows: SAVISQKPSRDICQRGTSLTIQCQVDSQVTMMFWYRQQPGQSLTLIATANQGSEATYESGFVIDKFPISRPNLTFSTLTVSNMSPEDSSIYLCSVEVNSNYGYTFGSGTRLTVV.

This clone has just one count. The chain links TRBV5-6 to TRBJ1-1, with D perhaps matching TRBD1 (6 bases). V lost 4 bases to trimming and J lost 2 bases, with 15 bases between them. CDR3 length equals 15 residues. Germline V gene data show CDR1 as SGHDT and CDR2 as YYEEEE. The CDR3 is CASSVRGPGNTEAFF. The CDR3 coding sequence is TGTGCCAGCAGCGTCCGGGGGCCAGGAAACACTGAAGCTTTCTTT.

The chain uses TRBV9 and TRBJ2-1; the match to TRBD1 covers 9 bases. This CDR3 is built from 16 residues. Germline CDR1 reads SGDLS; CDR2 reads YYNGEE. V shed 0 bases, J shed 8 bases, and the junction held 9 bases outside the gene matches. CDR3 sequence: CASSVDYGQGRDEQFF. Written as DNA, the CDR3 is TGTGCCAGCAGCGTAGATTACGGACAGGGGAGAGATGAGCAGTTCTTC.

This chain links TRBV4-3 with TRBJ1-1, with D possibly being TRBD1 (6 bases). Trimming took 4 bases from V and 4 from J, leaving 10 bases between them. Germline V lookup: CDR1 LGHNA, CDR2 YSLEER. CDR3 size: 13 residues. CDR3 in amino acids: CASSLTRGTEAFF. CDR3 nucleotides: TGCGCCAGCAGCCTCACCAGGGGCACTGAAGCTTTCTTT.

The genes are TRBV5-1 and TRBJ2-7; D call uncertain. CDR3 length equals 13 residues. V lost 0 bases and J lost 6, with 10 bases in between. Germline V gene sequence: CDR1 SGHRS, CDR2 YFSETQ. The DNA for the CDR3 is TGCGCCAGCAGCTTGGGGGTAGGAACCGAGCAGTACTTC. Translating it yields CASSLGVGTEQYF.